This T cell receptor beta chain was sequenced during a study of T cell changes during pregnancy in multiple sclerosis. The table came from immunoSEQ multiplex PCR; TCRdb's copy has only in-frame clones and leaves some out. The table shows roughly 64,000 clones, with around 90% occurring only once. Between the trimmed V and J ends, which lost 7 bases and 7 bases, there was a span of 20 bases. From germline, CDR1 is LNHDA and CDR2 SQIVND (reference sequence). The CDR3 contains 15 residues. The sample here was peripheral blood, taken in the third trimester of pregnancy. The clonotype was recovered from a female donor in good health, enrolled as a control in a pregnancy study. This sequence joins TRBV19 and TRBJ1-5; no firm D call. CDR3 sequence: CASIPDGIPGQPQHF. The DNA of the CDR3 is TGTGCCAGTATCCCGGACGGGATCCCCGGGCAGCCCCAGCATTTT.